This TCR beta chain was recovered during a study of blood T cell repertoires in COVID-19. Method: immunoSEQ multiplex PCR; TCRdb's copy keeps in-frame clones and lacks some. There are 95,000 to 150,000 clones in the sample; around 84% occur only once, and approximately 3.6% lies in the top ten. In germline, CDR1 is MDHEN, CDR2 SYDVKM. The CDR3 extends over 16 amino acids. Trimming pared 2 bases from V and 8 bases from J, leaving 19 bases between. The sequence derives from a woman younger than 45 who had recovered from COVID-19. J is TRBJ1-5 and V is TRBV28; D is possibly TRBD1 (6 bases). What was sequenced was PBMCs or T cells enriched from blood (not recorded which). Here the CDR3 DNA reads TGTGCCAGCAGTTTACCCCCAGGGGTCGCGGGAGAGCCCCAGCATTTT. Amino acid sequence: CASSLPPGVAGEPQHF.